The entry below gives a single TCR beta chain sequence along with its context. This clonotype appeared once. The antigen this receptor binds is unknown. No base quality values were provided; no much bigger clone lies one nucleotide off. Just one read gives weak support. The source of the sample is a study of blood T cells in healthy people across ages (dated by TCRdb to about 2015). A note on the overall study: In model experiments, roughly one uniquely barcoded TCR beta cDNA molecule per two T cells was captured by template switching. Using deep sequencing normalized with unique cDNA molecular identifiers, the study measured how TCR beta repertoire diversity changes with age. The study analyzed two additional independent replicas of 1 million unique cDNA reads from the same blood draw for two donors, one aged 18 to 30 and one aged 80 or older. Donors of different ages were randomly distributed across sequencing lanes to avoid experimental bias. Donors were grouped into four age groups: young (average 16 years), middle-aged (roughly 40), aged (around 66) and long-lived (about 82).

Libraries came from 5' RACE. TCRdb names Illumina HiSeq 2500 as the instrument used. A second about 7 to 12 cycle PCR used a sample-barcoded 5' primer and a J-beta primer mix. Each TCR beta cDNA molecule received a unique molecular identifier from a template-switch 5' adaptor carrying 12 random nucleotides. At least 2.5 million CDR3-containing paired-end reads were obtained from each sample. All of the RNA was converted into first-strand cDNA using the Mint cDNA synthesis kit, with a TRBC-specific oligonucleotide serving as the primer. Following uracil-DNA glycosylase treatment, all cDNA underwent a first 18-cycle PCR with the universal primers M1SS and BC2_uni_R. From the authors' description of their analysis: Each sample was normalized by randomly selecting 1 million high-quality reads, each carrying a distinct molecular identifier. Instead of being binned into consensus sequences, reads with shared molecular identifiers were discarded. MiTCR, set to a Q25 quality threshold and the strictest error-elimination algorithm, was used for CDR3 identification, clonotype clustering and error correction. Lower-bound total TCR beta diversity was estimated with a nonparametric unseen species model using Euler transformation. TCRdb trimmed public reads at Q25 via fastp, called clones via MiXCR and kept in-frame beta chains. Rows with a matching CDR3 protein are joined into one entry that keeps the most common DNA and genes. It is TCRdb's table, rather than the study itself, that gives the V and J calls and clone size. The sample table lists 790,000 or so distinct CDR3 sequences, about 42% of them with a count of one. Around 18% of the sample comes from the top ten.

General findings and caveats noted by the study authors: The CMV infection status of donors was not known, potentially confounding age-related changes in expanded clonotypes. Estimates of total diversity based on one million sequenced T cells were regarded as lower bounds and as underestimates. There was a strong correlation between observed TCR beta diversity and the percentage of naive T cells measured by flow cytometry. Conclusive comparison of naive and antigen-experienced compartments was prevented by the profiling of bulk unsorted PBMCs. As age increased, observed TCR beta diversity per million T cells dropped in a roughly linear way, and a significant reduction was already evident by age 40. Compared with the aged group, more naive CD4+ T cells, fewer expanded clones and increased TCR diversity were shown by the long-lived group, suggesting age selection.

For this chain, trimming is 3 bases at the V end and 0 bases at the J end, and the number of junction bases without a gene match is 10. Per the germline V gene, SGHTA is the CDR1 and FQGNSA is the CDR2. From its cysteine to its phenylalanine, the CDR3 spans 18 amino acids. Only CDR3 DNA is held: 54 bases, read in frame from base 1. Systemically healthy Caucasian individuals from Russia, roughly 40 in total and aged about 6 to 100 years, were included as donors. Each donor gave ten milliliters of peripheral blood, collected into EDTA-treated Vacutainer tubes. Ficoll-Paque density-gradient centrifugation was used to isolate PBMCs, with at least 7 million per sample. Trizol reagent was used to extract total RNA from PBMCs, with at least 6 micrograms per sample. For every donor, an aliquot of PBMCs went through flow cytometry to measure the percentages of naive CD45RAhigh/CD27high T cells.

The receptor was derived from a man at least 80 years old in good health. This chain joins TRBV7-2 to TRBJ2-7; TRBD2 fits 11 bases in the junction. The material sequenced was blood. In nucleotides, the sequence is TGTGCCAGCAGCTTGAGGGTAGCGGGAGGGATTTCCTCCTACGAGCAGTACTTC. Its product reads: CASSLRVAGGISSYEQYF.